The entry below describes one T cell receptor beta chain. V lost 4 bases and J 2 bases, leaving 7 bases between the germline ends. This CDR3 comprises 13 residues. CDR1 MNHEY and CDR2 SVGAGI come from the germline V gene. This sample stems from a study of control samples from healthy donors and cancer patients. Measured with immunoSEQ multiplex PCR; TCRdb has only the in-frame clones, and not every one. The table has approximately 94,000 clones, 86% seen once. The TCR comes from a woman between 45 and 65 years old in good health. The chain is built from TRBV6-5 and TRBJ2-3; D gene uncertain. Sequencing was performed on blood. The CDR3 DNA reads as TGTGCCAGCAGTTCGCTGTACACAGATACGCAGTATTTT. Protein: CASSSLYTDTQYF.